This TCR beta chain comes out of a study of blood T cell repertoires in COVID-19. For the study at large: Material from acute and convalescent COVID-19 was sourced from the United States, Italy and Spain. PBMCs, B-cell-depleted T cells, or T cells were the source of the cDNA or gDNA that made up the material.

Study processing details: Estimated nucleated cell counts came from reference gene primer amplification. The protocol was immunoSEQ multiplex PCR, while the TCRdb copy is restricted to in-frame clones and leaves out a portion. The DNA gave D and trimming, while V, J and clone size come from that table. The table records 110,000 or so clones, more than 80% of them present only once. CDR1 is LGHDT, CDR2 YNNKEL, per germline (reference sequence). Between the trimmed V and J ends, which lost 1 base and 1 base, there was a span of 8 bases. The CDR3 has 16 amino acids. V is TRBV3-1 (or the pseudogene TRBV3-2) and J is TRBJ1-6, with a weak D call TRBD1 (5 bases). Sequenced sample: peripheral blood. The sequence was collected from a woman in her thirties or forties with acute or convalescent COVID-19. CDR3 coding DNA: TGTGCCAGCAGCCAAGGCGGGGCGTCCTATAATTCACCCCTCCACTTT. Amino acid sequence: CASSQGGASYNSPLHF.